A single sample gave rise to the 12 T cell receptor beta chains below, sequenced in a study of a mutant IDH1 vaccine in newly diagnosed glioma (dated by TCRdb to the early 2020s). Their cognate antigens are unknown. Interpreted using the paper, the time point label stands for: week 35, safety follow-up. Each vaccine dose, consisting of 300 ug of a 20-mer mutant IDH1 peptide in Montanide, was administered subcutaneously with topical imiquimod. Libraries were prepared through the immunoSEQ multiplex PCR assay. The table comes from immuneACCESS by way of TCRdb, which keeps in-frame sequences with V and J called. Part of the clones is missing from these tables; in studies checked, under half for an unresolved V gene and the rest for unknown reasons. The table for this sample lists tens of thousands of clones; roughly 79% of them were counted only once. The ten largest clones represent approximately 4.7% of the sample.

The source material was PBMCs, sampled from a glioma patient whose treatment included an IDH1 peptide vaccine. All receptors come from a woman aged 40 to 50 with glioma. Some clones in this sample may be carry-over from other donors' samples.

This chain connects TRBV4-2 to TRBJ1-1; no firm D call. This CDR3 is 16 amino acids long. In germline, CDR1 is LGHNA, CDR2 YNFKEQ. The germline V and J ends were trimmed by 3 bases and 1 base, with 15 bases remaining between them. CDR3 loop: CASSQLSRGPNTEAFF. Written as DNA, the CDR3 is TGTGCCAGCAGCCAGCTATCACGAGGCCCGAACACTGAAGCTTTCTTT.

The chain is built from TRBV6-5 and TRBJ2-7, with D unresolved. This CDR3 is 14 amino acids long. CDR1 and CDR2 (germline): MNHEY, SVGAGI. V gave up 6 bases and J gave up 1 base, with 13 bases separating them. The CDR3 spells CASSQGRQSYEQYF. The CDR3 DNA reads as TGTGCCAGCAGCCAAGGACGCCAATCCTACGAGCAGTACTTC.

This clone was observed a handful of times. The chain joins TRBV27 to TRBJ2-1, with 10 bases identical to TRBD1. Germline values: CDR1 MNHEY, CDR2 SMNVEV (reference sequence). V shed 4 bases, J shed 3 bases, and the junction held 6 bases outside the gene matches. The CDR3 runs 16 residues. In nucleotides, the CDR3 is TGTGCCAGCAGTTCGATTGGGACAGGGGTCTACAATGAGCAGTTCTTC. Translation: CASSSIGTGVYNEQFF.

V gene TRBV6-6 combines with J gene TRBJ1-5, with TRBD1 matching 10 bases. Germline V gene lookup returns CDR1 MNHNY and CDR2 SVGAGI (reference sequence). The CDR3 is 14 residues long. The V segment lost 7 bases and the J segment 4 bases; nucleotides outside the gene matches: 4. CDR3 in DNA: TGTGCCAGCACCGGACAGGGGGAAAATCAGCCCCAGCATTTT. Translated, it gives CASTGQGENQPQHF.

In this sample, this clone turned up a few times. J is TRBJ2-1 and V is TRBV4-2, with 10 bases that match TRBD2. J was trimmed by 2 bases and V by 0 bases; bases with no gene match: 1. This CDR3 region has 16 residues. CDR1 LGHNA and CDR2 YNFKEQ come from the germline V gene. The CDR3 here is CASSQETSGPYNEQFF. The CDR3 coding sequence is TGTGCCAGCAGCCAAGAGACTAGCGGGCCCTACAATGAGCAGTTCTTC.

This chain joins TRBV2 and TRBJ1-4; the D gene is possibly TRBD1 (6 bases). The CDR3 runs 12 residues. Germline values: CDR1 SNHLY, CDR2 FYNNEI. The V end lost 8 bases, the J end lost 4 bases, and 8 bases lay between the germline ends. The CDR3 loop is CASRTVNEKLFF. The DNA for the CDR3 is TGTGCCAGCCGGACAGTTAATGAAAAACTGTTTTTT.

CDR3 bases: TGTGCCAGCAGTGTAATTGGCCAGGGGGTCGACGAGCAGTACTTC. This sequence encodes CASSVIGQGVDEQYF. The chain is built from TRBV2 and TRBJ2-7; 7 positions match TRBD1. This CDR3 has 15 amino acids. V trimming: 4 bases; J trimming: 5 bases; junction bases outside the gene matches: 11. Germline V lookup: CDR1 SNHLY, CDR2 FYNNEI.

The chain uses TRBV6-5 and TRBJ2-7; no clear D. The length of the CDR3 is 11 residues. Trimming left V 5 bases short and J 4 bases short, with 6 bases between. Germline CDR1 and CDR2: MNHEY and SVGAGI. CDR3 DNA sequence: TGTGCCAGCAGTCAGGTATACGAGCAGTACTTC. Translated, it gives CASSQVYEQYF.

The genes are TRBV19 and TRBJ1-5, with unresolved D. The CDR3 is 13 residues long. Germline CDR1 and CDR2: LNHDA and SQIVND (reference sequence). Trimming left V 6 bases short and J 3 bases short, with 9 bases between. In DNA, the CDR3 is TGTGCCAGTAGCCTTGGCGCCAATCAGCCCCAGCATTTT. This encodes CASSLGANQPQHF.

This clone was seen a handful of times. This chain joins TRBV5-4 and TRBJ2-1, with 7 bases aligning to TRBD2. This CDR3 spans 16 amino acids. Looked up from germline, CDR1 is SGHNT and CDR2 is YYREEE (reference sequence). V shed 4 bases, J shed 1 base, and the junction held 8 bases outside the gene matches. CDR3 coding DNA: TGTGCCAGCAGCATTCTCAGCGGGGAGTCCTACAATGAGCAGTTCTTC. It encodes CASSILSGESYNEQFF.

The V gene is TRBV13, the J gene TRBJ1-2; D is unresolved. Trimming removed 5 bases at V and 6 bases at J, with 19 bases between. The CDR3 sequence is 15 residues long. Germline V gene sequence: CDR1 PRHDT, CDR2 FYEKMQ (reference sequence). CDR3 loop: CASSPGEAPFHGYTF. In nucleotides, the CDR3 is TGTGCCAGCAGCCCGGGTGAGGCACCCTTTCATGGCTACACCTTC.

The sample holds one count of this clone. The CDR3 region is CATLSGDTQYF. The CDR3 DNA is TGTGCCACCCTCTCGGGCGATACGCAGTATTTT. J is TRBJ2-3 and V is TRBV10-3; no clear D gene. Deletions cut 10 bases from V and 6 bases from J, with 11 bases between. Germline values: CDR1 ENHRY, CDR2 SYGVKD. The CDR3 covers 11 residues.